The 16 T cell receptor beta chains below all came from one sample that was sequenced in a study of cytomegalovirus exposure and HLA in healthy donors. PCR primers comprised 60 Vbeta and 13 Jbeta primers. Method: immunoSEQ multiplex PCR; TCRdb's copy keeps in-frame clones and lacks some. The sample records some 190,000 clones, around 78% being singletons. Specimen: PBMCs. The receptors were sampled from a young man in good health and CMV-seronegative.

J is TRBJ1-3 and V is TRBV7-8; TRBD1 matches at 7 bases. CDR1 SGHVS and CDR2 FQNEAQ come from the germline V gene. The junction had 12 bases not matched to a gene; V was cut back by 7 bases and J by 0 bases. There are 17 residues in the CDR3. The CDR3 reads CASTPGTAVPSGNTIYF. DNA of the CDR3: TGTGCCAGCACCCCTGGGACAGCCGTCCCCTCTGGAAACACCATATATTTT.

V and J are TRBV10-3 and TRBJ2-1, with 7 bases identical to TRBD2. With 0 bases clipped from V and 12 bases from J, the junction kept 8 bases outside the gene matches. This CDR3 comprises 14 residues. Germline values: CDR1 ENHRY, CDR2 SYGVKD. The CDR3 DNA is TGTGCCATCAGTGAGTCGACGGGGGGAGCAGGGCAGTTCTTC. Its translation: CAISESTGGAGQFF.

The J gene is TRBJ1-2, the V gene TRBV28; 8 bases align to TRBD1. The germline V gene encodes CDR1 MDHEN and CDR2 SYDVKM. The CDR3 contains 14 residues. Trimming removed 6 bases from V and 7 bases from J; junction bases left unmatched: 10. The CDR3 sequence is CASSTGQGRGGYTF. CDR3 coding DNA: TGTGCCAGCAGCACTGGACAGGGTCGGGGTGGCTACACCTTC.

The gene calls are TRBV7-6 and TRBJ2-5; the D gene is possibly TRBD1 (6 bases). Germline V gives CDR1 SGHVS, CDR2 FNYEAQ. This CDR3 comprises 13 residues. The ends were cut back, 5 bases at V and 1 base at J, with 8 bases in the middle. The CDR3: CASSRGIQETQYF. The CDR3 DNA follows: TGTGCCAGCAGCAGGGGGATCCAAGAGACCCAGTACTTC. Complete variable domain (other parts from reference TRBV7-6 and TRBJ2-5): GAGVSQSPRYKVTKRGQDVALRCDPISGHVSLYWYRQALGQGPEFLTYFNYEAQQDKSGLPNDRFSAERPEGSISTLTIQRTEQRDSAMYRCASSRGIQETQYFGPGTRLLVL.

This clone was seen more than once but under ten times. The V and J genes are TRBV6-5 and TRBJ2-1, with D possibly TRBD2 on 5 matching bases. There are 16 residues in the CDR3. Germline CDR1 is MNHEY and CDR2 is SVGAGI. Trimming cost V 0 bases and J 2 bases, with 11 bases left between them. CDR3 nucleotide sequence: TGTGCCAGCAGTTACTCGAGGGATGTAACCTACAATGAGCAGTTCTTC. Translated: CASSYSRDVTYNEQFF.

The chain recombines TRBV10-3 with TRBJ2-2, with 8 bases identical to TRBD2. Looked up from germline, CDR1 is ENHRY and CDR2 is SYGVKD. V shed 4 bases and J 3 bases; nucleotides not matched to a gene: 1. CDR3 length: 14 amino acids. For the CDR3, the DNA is TGTGCCATCAGTGGAGCGGGAGACACCGGGGAGCTGTTTTTT. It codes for CAISGAGDTGELFF.

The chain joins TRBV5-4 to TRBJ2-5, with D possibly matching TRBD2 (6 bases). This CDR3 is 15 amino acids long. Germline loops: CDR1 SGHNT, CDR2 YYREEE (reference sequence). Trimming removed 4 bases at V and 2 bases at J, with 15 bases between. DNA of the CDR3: TGTGCCAGCAGCCCTCAAGGTGGAGGGCAAGAGACCCAGTACTTC. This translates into CASSPQGGGQETQYF.

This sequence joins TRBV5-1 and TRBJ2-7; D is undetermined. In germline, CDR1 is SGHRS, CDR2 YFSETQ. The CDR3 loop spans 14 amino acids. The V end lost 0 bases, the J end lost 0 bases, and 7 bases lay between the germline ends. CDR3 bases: TGCGCCAGCAGCTTGGCCGCCTACTCCTACGAGCAGTACTTC. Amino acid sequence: CASSLAAYSYEQYF.

The CDR3 sequence: CASSLVEVGRRAFF. As DNA, the CDR3 is TGTGCCAGCAGCTTAGTGGAAGTGGGCAGGCGAGCTTTCTTT. This rearrangement joins TRBV13 to TRBJ1-1; no reliable D call. The CDR3 spans 14 residues. Per germline, CDR1 PRHDT and CDR2 FYEKMQ (reference sequence). The V gene lost 1 base and the J gene lost 10 bases, with 16 bases spanning the gap.

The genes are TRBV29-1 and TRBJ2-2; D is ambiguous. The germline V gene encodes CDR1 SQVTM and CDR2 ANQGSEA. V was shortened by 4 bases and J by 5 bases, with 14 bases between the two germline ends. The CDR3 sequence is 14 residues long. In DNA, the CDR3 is TGCAGCGTTGGGTCCCGACTTAGAACCGGGGAGCTGTTTTTT. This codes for CSVGSRLRTGELFF.

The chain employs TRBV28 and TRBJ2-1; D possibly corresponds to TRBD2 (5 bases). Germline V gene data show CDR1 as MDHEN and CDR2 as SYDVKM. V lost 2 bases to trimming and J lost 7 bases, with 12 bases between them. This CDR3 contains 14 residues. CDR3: CASSLRVARNEQFF. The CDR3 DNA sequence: TGTGCCAGCAGTTTAAGGGTAGCGCGGAATGAGCAGTTCTTC.

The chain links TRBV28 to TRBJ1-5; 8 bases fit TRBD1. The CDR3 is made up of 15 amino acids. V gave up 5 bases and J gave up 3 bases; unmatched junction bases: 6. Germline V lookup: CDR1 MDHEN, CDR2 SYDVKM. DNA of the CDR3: TGTGCCAGCAGTCCCCCAGGGGGCGCCAATCAGCCCCAGCATTTT. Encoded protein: CASSPPGGANQPQHF. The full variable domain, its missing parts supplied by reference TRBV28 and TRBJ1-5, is DVKVTQSSRYLVKRTGEKVFLECVQDMDHENMFWYRQDPGLGLRLIYFSYDVKMKEKGDIPEGYSVSREKKERFSLILESASTNQTSMYLCASSPPGGANQPQHFGDGTRLSIL.

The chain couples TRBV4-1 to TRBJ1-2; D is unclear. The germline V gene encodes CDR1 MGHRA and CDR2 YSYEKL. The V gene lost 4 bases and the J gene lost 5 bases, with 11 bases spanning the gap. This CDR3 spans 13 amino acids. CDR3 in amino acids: CASSPDEGYGYTF. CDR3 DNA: TGCGCCAGCAGCCCCGACGAGGGATATGGCTACACCTTC.

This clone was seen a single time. CDR3 in DNA: TGTGCCAGCAGCAGGAGCCCAGCCTCGAACACCGGGGAGCTGTTTTTT. This encodes CASSRSPASNTGELFF. This sequence joins TRBV21-1 and TRBJ2-2; the table calls TRBD2, which could not be checked here. TRBV21-1 is given as a pseudogene. The CDR3 is 16 residues long.

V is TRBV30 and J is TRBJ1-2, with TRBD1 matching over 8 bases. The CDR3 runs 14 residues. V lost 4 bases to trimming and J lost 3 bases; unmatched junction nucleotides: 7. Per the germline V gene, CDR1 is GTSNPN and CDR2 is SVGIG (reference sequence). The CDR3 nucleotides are TGTGCCTGGACCCGGACAGGGTTGGACTATGGCTACACCTTC. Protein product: CAWTRTGLDYGYTF.

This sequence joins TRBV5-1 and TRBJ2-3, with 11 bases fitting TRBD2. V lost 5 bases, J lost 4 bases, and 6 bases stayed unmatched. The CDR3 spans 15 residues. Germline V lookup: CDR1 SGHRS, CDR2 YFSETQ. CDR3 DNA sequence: TGCGCCAGCAGACTTAGCGGGGGGGCCTCAGATACGCAGTATTTT. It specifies CASRLSGGASDTQYF.